The clone carrying this T cell receptor (beta chain) was observed a few times. The antigen remains unidentified. The source of the sample is a study of early stage breast cancer tumors. Each sample had two DNA replicates, 0.5 ug blood or about 1.5 ug tissue. The method was immunoSEQ multiplex PCR; TCRdb's version includes in-frame clones alone and lacks a portion of them. The sample holds 5,000 or so clones; around 66% are singletons and the top ten take roughly a quarter. Findings and limits, study-wide: Tumor and normal breast were distinguished via blood comparison in about 85% of the 16 patients.

Each tumor contributed about 18-55 mg of diced tissue. The CDR3 length is 15 residues. Trimming removed 8 bases from V and 4 bases from J; junction bases left unmatched: 13. CDR1 is SEHNR and CDR2 is FQNEAQ in the germline V gene (reference sequence). Source material: breast tumor tissue. This receptor was taken from a person aged 50-59 years with breast cancer. The chain is built from TRBV7-9 and TRBJ2-7, with 8 bases fitting TRBD2. The CDR3 coding sequence is TGTGCCAGCGGGCTCGGGGCTAGCGGGCTTTACGAGCAGTACTTC. It translates to CASGLGASGLYEQYF.